This entry lists 5 T cell receptor beta chains sequenced from one sample in a study of cytomegalovirus exposure and HLA in healthy donors. Libraries were prepared by immunoSEQ multiplex PCR; TCRdb keeps only in-frame clonotypes and omits some of them. There are about 120,000 clones in the sample; 85% to 90% occur only once, and 2.1% lies in the top ten. The sequencing input was PBMCs. The receptors shown here come from a woman in her twenties or thirties in good health and CMV-seronegative.

The chain carries TRBV7-9 and TRBJ2-7, with 7 bases matching TRBD2. Germline lookup yields CDR1 SEHNR and CDR2 FQNEAQ (reference sequence). The CDR3 loop spans 15 amino acids. V shed 1 base and J 7 bases; nucleotides not matched to a gene: 10. CDR3 DNA sequence: TGTGCCAGCAGCTTAGAAGGTGGGGGGGTTGTAGAGCAGTACTTC. Translation: CASSLEGGGVVEQYF.

This clone occurred once. V gene TRBV6-1 combines with J gene TRBJ2-7; 7 nucleotides agree with TRBD1. Trimming cost V 6 bases and J 4 bases; bases outside gene matches: 12. Germline assignment: CDR1 MNHNS and CDR2 SASEGT. The CDR3 is made up of 15 amino acids. The CDR3 sequence: CASSPRTGNLYEQYF. The CDR3 nucleotides are TGTGCCAGCAGCCCCAGGACAGGTAACCTGTACGAGCAGTACTTC.

About this clone itself: Other DNA sequences from this sample encode an identical CDR3 as well. V usage is TRBV18 and J usage is TRBJ1-1; no clear D. CDR1 is KGHSH, CDR2 LQKENI, per germline. V was shortened by 0 bases and J by 2 bases, with 7 bases between the two germline ends. This CDR3 spans 14 amino acids. CDR3 residues: CASSPPKTNTEAFF. DNA of the CDR3: TGTGCCAGCTCACCACCGAAGACTAACACTGAAGCTTTCTTT. Full variable domain (remainder filled in from reference TRBV18 and TRBJ1-1): NAGVMQNPRHLVRRRGQEARLRCSPMKGHSHVYWYRQLPEEGLKFMVYLQKENIIDESGMPKERFSAEFPKEGPSILRIQQVVRGDSAAYFCASSPPKTNTEAFFGQGTRLTVV.

This chain joins TRBV5-4 and TRBJ2-7; 7 bases match TRBD1. The V gene's germline CDR1 is SGHNT and CDR2 YYREEE (reference sequence). The CDR3 has 14 amino acids. V shed 3 bases and J 5 bases; nucleotides not matched to a gene: 8. CDR3 in amino acids: CASSSKTGSDEQYF. For the CDR3, the DNA is TGTGCCAGCAGCTCGAAGACAGGGTCAGACGAGCAGTACTTC.

Worth noting for this clone: This specimen includes other DNA sequences encoding the same CDR3. The V and J genes are TRBV29-1 and TRBJ2-5; 7 bases line up with TRBD1. Germline V gene sequence: CDR1 SQVTM, CDR2 ANQGSEA. The CDR3 sequence is 13 residues long. The junction had 10 bases not matched to a gene; V was cut back by 7 bases and J by 5 bases. CDR3 residues: CSAPQLRGETQYF. For the CDR3, the DNA is TGCAGCGCTCCCCAGCTCAGGGGGGAGACCCAGTACTTC.